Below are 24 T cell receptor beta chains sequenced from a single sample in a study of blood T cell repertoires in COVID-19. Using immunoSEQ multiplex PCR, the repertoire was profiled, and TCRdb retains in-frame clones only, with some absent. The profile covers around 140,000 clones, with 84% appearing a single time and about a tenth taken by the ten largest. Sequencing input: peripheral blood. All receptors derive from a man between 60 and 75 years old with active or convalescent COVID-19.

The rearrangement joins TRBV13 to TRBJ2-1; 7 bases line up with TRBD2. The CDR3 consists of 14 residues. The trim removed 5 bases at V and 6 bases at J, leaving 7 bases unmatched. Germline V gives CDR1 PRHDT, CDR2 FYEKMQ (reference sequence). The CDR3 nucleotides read TGTGCCAGCAGCGCGGGAGTAGGGAGCAATGAGCAGTTCTTC. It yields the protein CASSAGVGSNEQFF.

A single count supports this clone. The CDR3 spells CASRSRTSPNTGELFF. The CDR3, as DNA: TGTGCCAGCAGATCCCGGACTAGCCCGAACACCGGGGAGCTGTTTTTT. This chain joins TRBV7-2 and TRBJ2-2; 8 bases line up with TRBD2. The CDR3 length is 16 residues. Trimming at V came to 6 bases and at J to 0 bases, leaving 6 bases not matched to a gene. CDR1 is SGHTA and CDR2 is FQGNSA in the germline V gene.

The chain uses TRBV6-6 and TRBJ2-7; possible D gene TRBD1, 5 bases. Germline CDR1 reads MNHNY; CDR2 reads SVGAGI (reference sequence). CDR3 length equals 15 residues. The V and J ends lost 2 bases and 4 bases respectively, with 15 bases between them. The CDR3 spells CASSYPGTGSYEQYV. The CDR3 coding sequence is TGTGCCAGCAGTTACCCCGGTACAGGTTCTTACGAGCAGTACGTC.

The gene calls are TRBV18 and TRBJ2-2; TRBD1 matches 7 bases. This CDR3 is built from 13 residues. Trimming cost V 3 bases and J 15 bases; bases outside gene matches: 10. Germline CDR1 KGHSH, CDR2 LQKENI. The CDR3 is CASSPVQGGEVFF. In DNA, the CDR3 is TGTGCCAGCTCACCCGTACAAGGGGGCGAGGTGTTTTTT.

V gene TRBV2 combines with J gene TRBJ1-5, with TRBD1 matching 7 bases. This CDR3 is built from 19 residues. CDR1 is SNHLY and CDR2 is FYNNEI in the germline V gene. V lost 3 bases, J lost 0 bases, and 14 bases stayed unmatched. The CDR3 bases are TGTGCCAGCAGTGATCCAGCGGAGCAGGGGGATTATAGCAATCAGCCCCAGCATTTT. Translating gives CASSDPAEQGDYSNQPQHF.

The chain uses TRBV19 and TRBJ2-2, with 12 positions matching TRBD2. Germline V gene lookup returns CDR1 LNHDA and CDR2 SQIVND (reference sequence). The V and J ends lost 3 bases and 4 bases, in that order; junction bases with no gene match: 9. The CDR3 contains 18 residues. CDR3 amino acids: CASSILFGLAGSTGELFF. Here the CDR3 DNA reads TGTGCCAGTAGTATTCTATTTGGACTAGCGGGATCCACCGGGGAGCTGTTTTTT.

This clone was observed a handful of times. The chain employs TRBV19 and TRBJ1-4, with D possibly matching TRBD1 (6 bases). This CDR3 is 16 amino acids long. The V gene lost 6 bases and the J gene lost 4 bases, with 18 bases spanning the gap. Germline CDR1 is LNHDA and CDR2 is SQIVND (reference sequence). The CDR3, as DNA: TGTGCCAGTAGGGATCGGGGGGCGAATGGTAATGAAAAACTGTTTTTT. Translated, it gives CASRDRGANGNEKLFF.

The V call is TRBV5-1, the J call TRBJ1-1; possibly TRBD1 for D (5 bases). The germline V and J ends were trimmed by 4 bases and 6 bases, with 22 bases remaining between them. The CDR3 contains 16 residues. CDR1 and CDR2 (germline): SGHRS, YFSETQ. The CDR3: CASSPWKEQVAPEAFF. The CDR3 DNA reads TGCGCCAGCAGCCCGTGGAAGGAACAGGTGGCCCCTGAAGCTTTCTTT.

Written as DNA, the CDR3 is TGTGCCAGCAGGGTGACAGAGTTAGTCTACGAGCAGTACGTC. Protein: CASRVTELVYEQYV. The J gene is TRBJ2-7, the V gene TRBV6-5, with D perhaps matching TRBD1 (5 bases). V was clipped by 6 bases and J by 3 bases, with 15 bases between them. The CDR3 consists of 14 residues. CDR1 is MNHEY and CDR2 is SVGAGI in the germline V gene.

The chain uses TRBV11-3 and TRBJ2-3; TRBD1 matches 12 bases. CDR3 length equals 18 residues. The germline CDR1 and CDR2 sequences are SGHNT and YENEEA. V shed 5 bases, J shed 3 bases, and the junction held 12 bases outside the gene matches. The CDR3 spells CASSLYAPGQGATDTQYF. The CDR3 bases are TGTGCCAGCAGCCTTTACGCCCCGGGACAGGGGGCAACAGATACGCAGTATTTT.

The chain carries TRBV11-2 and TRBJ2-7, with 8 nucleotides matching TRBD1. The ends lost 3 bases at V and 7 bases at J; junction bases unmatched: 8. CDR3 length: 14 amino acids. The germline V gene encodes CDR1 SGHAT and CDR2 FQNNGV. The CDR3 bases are TGTGCCAGCAGCTTCGGACAGGGTGTAGAGGAGCAGTACGTC. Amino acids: CASSFGQGVEEQYV.

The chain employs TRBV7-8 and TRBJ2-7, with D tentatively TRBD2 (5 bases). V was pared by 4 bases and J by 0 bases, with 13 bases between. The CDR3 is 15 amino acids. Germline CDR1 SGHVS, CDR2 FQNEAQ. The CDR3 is CASSSGPGNSYEQYV. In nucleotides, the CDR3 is TGTGCCAGCAGCTCGGGCCCGGGGAACTCCTACGAGCAGTACGTC.

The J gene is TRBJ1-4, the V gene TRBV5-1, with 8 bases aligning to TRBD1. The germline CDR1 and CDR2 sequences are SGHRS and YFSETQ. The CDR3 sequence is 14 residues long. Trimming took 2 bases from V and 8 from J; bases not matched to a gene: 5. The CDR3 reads CASSLGQGNEKLFF. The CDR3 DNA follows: TGCGCCAGCAGCTTAGGACAGGGCAACGAAAAACTGTTTTTT. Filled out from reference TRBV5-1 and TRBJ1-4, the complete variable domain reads KAGVTQTPRYLIKTRGQQVTLSCSPISGHRSVSWYQQTPGQGLQFLFEYFSETQRNKGNFPGRFSGRQFSNSRSEMNVSTLELGDSALYLCASSLGQGNEKLFFGSGTQLSVL.

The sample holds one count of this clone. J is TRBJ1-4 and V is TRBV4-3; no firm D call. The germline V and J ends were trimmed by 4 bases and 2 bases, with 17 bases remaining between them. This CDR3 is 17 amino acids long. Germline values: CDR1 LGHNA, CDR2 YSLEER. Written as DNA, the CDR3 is TGCGCCAGCAGCCCATCTGTTGTTGGCAGGACTAATGAAAAACTGTTTTTT. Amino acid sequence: CASSPSVVGRTNEKLFF.

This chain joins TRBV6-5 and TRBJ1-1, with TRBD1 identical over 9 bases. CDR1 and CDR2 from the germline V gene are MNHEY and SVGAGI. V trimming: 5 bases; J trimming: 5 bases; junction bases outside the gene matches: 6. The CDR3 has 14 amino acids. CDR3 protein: CASSRHRGQTEAFF. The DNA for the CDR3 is TGTGCCAGCAGTCGACACAGGGGGCAGACTGAAGCTTTCTTT.

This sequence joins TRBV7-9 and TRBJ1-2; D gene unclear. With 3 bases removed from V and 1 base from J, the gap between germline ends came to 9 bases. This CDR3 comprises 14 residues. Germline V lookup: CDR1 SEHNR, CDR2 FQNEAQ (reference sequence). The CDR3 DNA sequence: TGTGCCAGCAGCTTCGAGGTTGATAACTATGGCTACACCTTC. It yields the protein CASSFEVDNYGYTF.

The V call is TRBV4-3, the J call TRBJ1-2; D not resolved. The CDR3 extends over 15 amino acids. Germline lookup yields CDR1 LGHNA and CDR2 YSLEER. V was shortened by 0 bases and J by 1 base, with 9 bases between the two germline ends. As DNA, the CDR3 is TGCGCCAGCAGCCAAGATGCACAGAGTAACTATGGCTACACCTTC. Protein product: CASSQDAQSNYGYTF.

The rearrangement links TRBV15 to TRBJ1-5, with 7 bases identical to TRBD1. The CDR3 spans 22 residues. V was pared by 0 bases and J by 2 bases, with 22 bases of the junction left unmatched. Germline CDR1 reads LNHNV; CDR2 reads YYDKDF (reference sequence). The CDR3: CATSRDDLAGGILIGGNQPQHF. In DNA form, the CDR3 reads TGTGCCACCAGCAGAGATGATTTGGCAGGGGGGATATTAATCGGGGGCAATCAGCCCCAGCATTTT.

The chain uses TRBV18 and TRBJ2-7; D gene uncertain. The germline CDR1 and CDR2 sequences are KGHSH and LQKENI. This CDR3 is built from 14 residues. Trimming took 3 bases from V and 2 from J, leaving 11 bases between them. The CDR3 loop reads CASSPGSTPYEQYV. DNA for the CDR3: TGTGCCAGCTCACCCGGTTCTACGCCCTACGAGCAGTACGTC.

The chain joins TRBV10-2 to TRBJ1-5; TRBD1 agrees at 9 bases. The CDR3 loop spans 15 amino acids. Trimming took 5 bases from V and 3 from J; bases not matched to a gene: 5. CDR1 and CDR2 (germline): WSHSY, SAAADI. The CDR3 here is CASSRTGVYNQPQHF. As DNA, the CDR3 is TGCGCCAGCAGTCGGACAGGGGTTTACAATCAGCCCCAGCATTTT.

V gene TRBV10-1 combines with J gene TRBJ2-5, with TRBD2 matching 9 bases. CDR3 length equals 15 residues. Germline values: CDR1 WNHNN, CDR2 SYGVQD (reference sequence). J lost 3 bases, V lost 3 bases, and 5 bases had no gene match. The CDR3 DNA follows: TGCGCCAGCAGTGAACGCGGGACTAGCAAAGAGACCCAGTACTTC. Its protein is CASSERGTSKETQYF.

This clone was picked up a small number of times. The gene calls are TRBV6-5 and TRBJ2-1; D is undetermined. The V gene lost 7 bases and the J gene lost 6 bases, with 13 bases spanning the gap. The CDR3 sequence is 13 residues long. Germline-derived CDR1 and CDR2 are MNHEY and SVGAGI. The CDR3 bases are TGTGCCAGCATCGAGGCCCTGATCAATGAGCAGTTCTTC. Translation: CASIEALINEQFF.

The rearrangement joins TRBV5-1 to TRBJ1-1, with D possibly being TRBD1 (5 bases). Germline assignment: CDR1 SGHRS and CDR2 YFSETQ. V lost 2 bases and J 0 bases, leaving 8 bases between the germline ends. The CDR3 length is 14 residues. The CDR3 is CASSFWTMNTEAFF. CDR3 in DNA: TGCGCCAGCAGCTTCTGGACAATGAACACTGAAGCTTTCTTT.

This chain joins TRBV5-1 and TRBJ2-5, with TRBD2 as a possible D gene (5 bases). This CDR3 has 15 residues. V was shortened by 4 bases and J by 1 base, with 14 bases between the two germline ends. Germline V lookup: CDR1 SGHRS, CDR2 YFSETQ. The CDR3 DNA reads TGCGCCAGCAGCGGCGCAGCGGTGATCCAAGAGACCCAGTACTTC. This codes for CASSGAAVIQETQYF.